This TCR beta chain was sequenced for a study of cytomegalovirus exposure and HLA in healthy donors (dated by TCRdb to 2016 to 2017). Regarding the research as a whole: An earlier analysis of some 620 of the donors reported 250 to 300 Gb of sequence data and roughly 120 million unique TCR beta sequences obtained from about 179 million T cells. About 280 gigabases of sequencing data and around 80 million unique TCR sequences made up an early release that covered fewer than 650 HLA-typed donors. Of the approximately 400 genotyped donors, 81% were placed in the genetic ancestry cluster associated with self-reported Caucasian donors. The study aimed to test whether cataloging public T cell receptors could reveal signatures of past pathogen exposure. Using immunosequencing, the study profiled T cell repertoires from 500 to 800 subjects and related those repertoires to cytomegalovirus serostatus. A separate validation cohort of roughly 130 different subjects was used in addition to the approximately 700-subject first cohort. The study combined high-throughput TCR immunosequencing, statistical association of individual TCRs with disease status, and machine learning to predict cytomegalovirus infection status. To study patterns of TCR occurrence, a later analysis re-analyzed previously published TCR beta repertoires from 500 to 850 donors and added high-resolution HLA genotyping. The later analysis used no new phenotypic data to find candidate immune exposures, relying instead on TCR beta sequences and their occurrence across donors. To decide whether each TCR beta V gene segment behaved as functional or pseudogenic, an earlier analysis of some 600 of the donors relied on high-throughput TCR beta sequencing. Donor age, sex, ethnicity and CMV serostatus were compiled together with the repertoire data. A later genetic analysis took genome-wide SNP genotypes for about three fifths of the roughly 670 donors and used that subset as a discovery cohort. All discovery cohort repertoires had been generated using a single sequencing platform. Class I and class II HLA loci were covered by the typing at four-digit resolution. The number of typed donors differed by locus: about 620-640 for A, B, C, DRB1 and DQB1; 500 to 550 for DQA1; 606 for DPA1; and some 430 for DPB1. Roughly five DR-DQ haplotypes were handled as single units for association and clustering, since linkage in the cohort was strong. Among about 400 genotyped donors of the cohort, an average of around 250,000 unique TCR beta nucleotide sequences was sequenced per donor, of which 15% to 20% were non-productive.

About this clone itself: It has no known antigen specificity. Per-base qualities were not stored, and no clone one base away is much larger.

Reading from cysteine to phenylalanine, the CDR3 counts 12 amino acids. This entry keeps only the CDR3 DNA: 36 bases, framed from base 1. The trim is 5 bases for V and 3 bases for J, with a gap of 7 bases between the germline ends. The germline V gene gives CDR1 as SGHTA and CDR2 as FQGNSA. The cohort comprised some 680 healthy bone marrow donors. Cohort members were all nominally healthy when sampled, although unrecorded immune exposures were likely present. The donor was CMV seropositive and was included in the group of some 290 seropositive cohort members. Each donor provided a peripheral blood sample, and peripheral blood mononuclear cells were used for TCR beta sequencing. The Qiagen DNeasy Blood Extraction Kit was used to extract genomic DNA from the blood cell samples. Broad study findings and their caveats: Sequencing depth was assumed to be roughly uniform across donors in the presence/absence analyses, though that assumption may not hold. V-gene and J-gene trimming of TCR beta chains was associated with a missense DCLRE1C variant in a later genetic analysis, and the association was replicated in an independent cohort. This cohort had only TCR beta chains sequenced, and the lack of alpha or paired-chain data limited which features could be detected. Because HLA typing was missing for some donors at each locus, association tests included only the typed subset. According to the authors, the approach could potentially be generalized to other disease states and immunological phenotypes. The classifier was reported to diagnose cytomegalovirus status with high specificity and sensitivity in both the original and validation cohorts. In a later analysis, TCR association rates were found to vary across HLA loci, with the most associated TCRs seen for DRB1 alleles and the fewest for HLA-C alleles. Across donors, most TCR sequences were observed very rarely, whereas some public TCRs were present in many individuals. Specific HLA alleles were associated with roughly 17,000 TCR beta sequences at a false discovery rate of 0.05 in a later analysis. According to a later analysis, parvovirus B19, influenza, CMV and Epstein-Barr virus appeared linked to several top co-occurrence clusters. A further reported finding was that TCR beta sequences accurately predicted the HLA-A and HLA-B alleles for most subjects in the first cohort. In the study, some 160 TCR beta chains were listed as associated with cytomegalovirus. The sequencing pipeline was judged likely to have produced a cluster of highly shared sequence variants as a technical artifact. In a later analysis, HLA-associated TCR beta chains showed more clonal expansion and lower generation probabilities than non-associated chains that were equally common. A later analysis found that most CMV-associated TCR beta chains appeared HLA-restricted, with HLA associations seemingly driven largely by CMV exposure. In an earlier analysis of some 640 of the donors, most TCR beta V segments were observed in productive rearrangements about 90% or about 30% of the time, broadly matching IMGT annotations. Linkage disequilibrium might explain the correlated functional status among segregating V segments, but an unknown experimental factor could not be excluded. In vitro tests confirmed that three of the cytomegalovirus-associated TCR beta chains recognize cytomegalovirus antigens. When HLA alleles, especially DR and DQ, strongly co-occurred, attributing TCR associations to individual alleles was difficult. Because counts were too low, about 17 rarely observed V segments, including chromosome 9 orphons, were excluded from the earlier analysis of 587 of the donors. A later genetic analysis reported fewer N-insertions in productive TCRs among donors in an Asian-associated ancestry cluster than the roughly 670-donor mean. The only immune exposure information available for the cohort was CMV serostatus. Some IMGT-functional V segments, including TRBV6-2 and TRBV6-3, could not be told apart with the 87-base-pair reads, so those segments were excluded.

The library was produced with the immunoSEQ multiplex PCR assay. A mixture of 60 forward primers for TCR Vbeta segments and 13 reverse primers for TCR Jbeta segments was used in the multiplex PCR. A multiplex PCR assay on genomic DNA amplified the CDR3 region of rearranged TCR beta genes. On the Illumina HiSeq System, the amplified TCR beta libraries were sequenced as 87-base-pair reads. On the study's bioinformatics: A later analysis tallied around 82 million unique TCR beta chains across the 640 or so repertoires, and around 10 million of those chains were shared by two or more donors. To remove PCR and sequencing errors, raw reads were error-corrected and collapsed into unique sequences using a nearest-neighbor algorithm that merged closely related sequences. CDR3 sequences were aligned to IMGT reference sequences to assign V, D and J gene segments. For a sequence to be retained, a match of at least six nucleotides to both a V gene segment and a J gene segment was required. Rearrangements were classified as productive when the CDR3 lacked stop codons and remained in frame with V and J, and all other rearrangements were classified as non-productive. Following IMGT convention, CDR3 was defined as the stretch from the second conserved V-encoded cysteine to the conserved J-encoded phenylalanine. Sequences without an unambiguous match to a single V gene segment were excluded from the earlier analysis of several hundred of the donors. An earlier analysis of almost 600 of the donors classified V segments as functional when productive rearrangements were above 56.7% and as segregating when the standard deviation between donors was above 5%. To diagnose cytomegalovirus status from the catalog of TCR beta chain sequences, a statistical classification framework was built. In a later analysis, V and J genes were assigned by comparing TCR nucleotide sequences against IMGT/GENE-DB human TR gene sequences. The TCRdist pipeline was used in a later analysis to assign CDR3 sequences and most-parsimonious VDJ recombination scenarios. In a later analysis, each TCR beta chain was defined by its CDR3 amino acid sequence together with its V-gene family, and reads lacking a unique V-gene family were excluded. A later analysis removed 500 to 600 highly shared, low-generation-probability nucleotide sequences to deal with suspected cross-contamination and a sequencing artifact. For each public chain, a later analysis derived a clonal expansion index from normalized ranks of inferred template counts within each repertoire. In a later analysis, generation probabilities were computed using a VDJ recombination model fitted to out-of-frame rearrangements, and the results were checked against IGoR. A later analysis scored TCR-TCR, TCR-HLA and TCR-CMV co-occurrence with hypergeometric tests, applying a repertoire-size bias correction to TCR pairs. In a later analysis, false discovery rates were estimated by permuting HLA or CMV assignments 20 times. In a later analysis, co-occurring TCRs were grouped using DBSCAN, and TCRdist sequence similarity was added for clustering within HLA-allele-positive subsets. Repertoires with fewer than 30,000 or more than 120,000 public chains were left out of co-occurrence clustering, as were four to six repertoires with anomalous nucleotide sharing. The table was pulled from immuneACCESS by TCRdb, which kept in-frame rearrangements only. Such tables lose some clones; where checked, under half of the loss comes from unresolved V genes, and the rest has no known cause. D and trimming come from the DNA, and the V and J calls and clone size come from that table. The sample records about 140,000 clones, just under 85% of which are singletons. Approximately 9.7% of the sample is taken by the ten largest.

This clonotype was sampled from a woman in her sixties or seventies in good health and CMV-seropositive. This chain joins TRBV7-2 to TRBJ1-1; no D gene is confidently identified. The sample was PBMCs. The nucleotide sequence is given as TGTGCCAGCAGCCTAGTATACACTGAAGCTTTCTTT. This codes for CASSLVYTEAFF.